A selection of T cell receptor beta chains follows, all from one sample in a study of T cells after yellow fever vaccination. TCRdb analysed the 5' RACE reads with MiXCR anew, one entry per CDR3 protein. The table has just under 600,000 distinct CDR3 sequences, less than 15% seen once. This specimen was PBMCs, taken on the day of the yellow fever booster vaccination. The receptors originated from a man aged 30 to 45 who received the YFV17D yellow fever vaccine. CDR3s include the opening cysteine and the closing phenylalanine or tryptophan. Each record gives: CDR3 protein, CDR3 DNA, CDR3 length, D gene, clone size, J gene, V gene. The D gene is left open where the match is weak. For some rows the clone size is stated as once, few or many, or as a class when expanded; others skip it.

CDR3 protein: CASSEQARDEQYF; CDR3 DNA: TGCGCCAGCAGTGAGCAGGCGCGGGACGAGCAGTACTTC; CDR3 length: 13; D gene: NA; clone size: NA; J gene: TRBJ2-7; V gene: TRBV10-2
CDR3 protein: CASSRRQSGSNQPQHF; CDR3 DNA: TGTGCCAGCAGTCGGCGACAGTCCGGTAGCAATCAGCCCCAGCATTTT; CDR3 length: 16; D gene: NA; clone size: NA; J gene: TRBJ1-5; V gene: TRBV6-1
CDR3 protein: CASSRDFTDTQYF; CDR3 DNA: TGTGCCAGCAGTAGGGACTTCACAGATACGCAGTATTTT; CDR3 length: 13; D gene: NA; clone size: many; J gene: TRBJ2-3; V gene: TRBV7-2
CDR3 protein: CSARQRLAGGPGWSHIQYF; CDR3 DNA: TGCAGTGCTAGACAACGACTAGCGGGAGGTCCCGGTTGGAGTCACATTCAGTACTTC; CDR3 length: 19; D gene: TRBD2; clone size: NA; J gene: TRBJ2-4; V gene: TRBV20-1
CDR3 protein: CSAKTGNYGYTF; CDR3 DNA: TGCAGTGCTAAGACAGGGAACTATGGCTACACCTTC; CDR3 length: 12; D gene: TRBD1; clone size: many; J gene: TRBJ1-2; V gene: TRBV20-1
CDR3 protein: CASRTGENTEAFF; CDR3 DNA: TGTGCCAGCAGGACAGGGGAGAACACTGAAGCTTTCTTT; CDR3 length: 13; D gene: TRBD1; clone size: NA; J gene: TRBJ1-1; V gene: TRBV28
CDR3 protein: CASSVGLAENNEQFF; CDR3 DNA: TGTGCCAGCAGCGTCGGGCTAGCGGAGAACAATGAGCAGTTCTTC; CDR3 length: 15; D gene: TRBD2; clone size: few; J gene: TRBJ2-1; V gene: TRBV9
CDR3 protein: CSAPLAGYNEQFF; CDR3 DNA: TGCAGTGCCCCTCTCGCGGGCTACAATGAGCAGTTCTTC; CDR3 length: 13; D gene: NA; clone size: NA; J gene: TRBJ2-1; V gene: TRBV20-1
CDR3 protein: CSANYNEQFF; CDR3 DNA: TGCAGTGCTAACTACAATGAGCAGTTCTTC; CDR3 length: 10; D gene: NA; clone size: NA; J gene: TRBJ2-1; V gene: TRBV20-1
CDR3 protein: CASRKLAEKYEQYF; CDR3 DNA: TGTGCCAGCAGGAAACTAGCGGAGAAGTACGAGCAGTACTTC; CDR3 length: 14; D gene: TRBD2; clone size: NA; J gene: TRBJ2-7; V gene: TRBV2
CDR3 protein: CASRTLAGGRTDTQYF; CDR3 DNA: TGCGCCAGCAGAACGCTAGCGGGAGGGAGGACAGATACGCAGTATTTT; CDR3 length: 16; D gene: TRBD2; clone size: NA; J gene: TRBJ2-3; V gene: TRBV5-1
CDR3 protein: CASSQGAKETQYF; CDR3 DNA: TGTGCCAGCAGCCAAGGGGCCAAAGAGACCCAGTACTTC; CDR3 length: 13; D gene: NA; clone size: NA; J gene: TRBJ2-5; V gene: TRBV11-2
CDR3 protein: CTTSDSTSGRVETQYF; CDR3 DNA: TGTACCACCAGTGACTCTACTAGCGGGAGGGTGGAGACCCAGTACTTC; CDR3 length: 16; D gene: TRBD2; clone size: NA; J gene: TRBJ2-5; V gene: TRBV24-1
CDR3 protein: CASSSPGQGSHEQYF; CDR3 DNA: TGTGCCAGCAGTTCGCCGGGACAGGGCTCCCACGAGCAGTACTTC; CDR3 length: 15; D gene: TRBD1; clone size: NA; J gene: TRBJ2-7; V gene: TRBV6-5
CDR3 protein: CASSLVTTSRGEQYF; CDR3 DNA: TGTGCCAGCAGCTTGGTTACGACCTCCCGGGGGGAGCAGTACTTC; CDR3 length: 15; D gene: NA; clone size: NA; J gene: TRBJ2-7; V gene: TRBV5-6
CDR3 protein: CASSSAPSGTSTDTQYF; CDR3 DNA: TGTGCCAGCAGCTCAGCCCCTAGCGGGACTAGCACAGATACGCAGTATTTT; CDR3 length: 17; D gene: TRBD2; clone size: NA; J gene: TRBJ2-3; V gene: TRBV9
CDR3 protein: CASMKGGGTDTQYF; CDR3 DNA: TGTGCCAGCATGAAGGGGGGTGGCACAGATACGCAGTATTTT; CDR3 length: 14; D gene: NA; clone size: few; J gene: TRBJ2-3; V gene: TRBV7-2
CDR3 protein: CASSQDRLAGGNTQYF; CDR3 DNA: TGCGCCAGCAGCCAAGATCGACTAGCCGGAGGAAATACGCAGTATTTT; CDR3 length: 16; D gene: TRBD2; clone size: few; J gene: TRBJ2-3; V gene: TRBV4-1
CDR3 protein: CASSSPTNGASESTDTQYF; CDR3 DNA: TGTGCCAGCAGCTCCCCAACCAACGGGGCTAGCGAAAGCACAGATACGCAGTATTTT; CDR3 length: 19; D gene: NA; clone size: few; J gene: TRBJ2-3; V gene: TRBV11-2
CDR3 protein: CSARDVRGNTGELFF; CDR3 DNA: TGCAGTGCTAGAGACGTCAGGGGAAACACCGGGGAGCTGTTTTTT; CDR3 length: 15; D gene: NA; clone size: NA; J gene: TRBJ2-2; V gene: TRBV20-1
CDR3 protein: CASSDISTGGYTEAFF; CDR3 DNA: TGCGCCAGCAGTGATATATCAACGGGTGGGTACACTGAAGCTTTCTTT; CDR3 length: 16; D gene: NA; clone size: NA; J gene: TRBJ1-1; V gene: TRBV10-1
CDR3 protein: CASSFSRNSGYGYTF; CDR3 DNA: TGCGCCAGCAGCTTTTCGAGGAACAGCGGATATGGCTACACCTTC; CDR3 length: 15; D gene: NA; clone size: few; J gene: TRBJ1-2; V gene: TRBV5-1
CDR3 protein: CASTSQETYEQYF; CDR3 DNA: TGTGCCAGCACCTCACAGGAGACCTACGAGCAGTACTTC; CDR3 length: 13; D gene: NA; clone size: NA; J gene: TRBJ2-7; V gene: TRBV12-3/TRBV12-4
CDR3 protein: CASRPLAGGPGNEQFF; CDR3 DNA: TGTGCCAGCAGACCGCTAGCGGGAGGGCCGGGGAATGAGCAGTTCTTC; CDR3 length: 16; D gene: TRBD2; clone size: NA; J gene: TRBJ2-1; V gene: TRBV9
CDR3 protein: CSARLTSGSDTQYF; CDR3 DNA: TGCAGTGCTAGATTGACTAGCGGGAGTGATACGCAGTATTTT; CDR3 length: 14; D gene: TRBD2; clone size: NA; J gene: TRBJ2-3; V gene: TRBV20-1
CDR3 protein: CASRGIIGYNEQFF; CDR3 DNA: TGTGCCAGCAGGGGGATTATAGGTTACAATGAGCAGTTCTTC; CDR3 length: 14; D gene: NA; clone size: few; J gene: TRBJ2-1; V gene: TRBV27
CDR3 protein: CSARVSGEETQYF; CDR3 DNA: TGCAGTGCTAGAGTTTCGGGAGAAGAGACCCAGTACTTC; CDR3 length: 13; D gene: NA; clone size: NA; J gene: TRBJ2-5; V gene: TRBV20-1
CDR3 protein: CASRVAGGPENEQFF; CDR3 DNA: TGCGCCAGCAGGGTAGCGGGAGGGCCGGAAAATGAGCAGTTCTTC; CDR3 length: 15; D gene: TRBD2; clone size: few; J gene: TRBJ2-1; V gene: TRBV5-1
CDR3 protein: CAWSVTAGNTIYF; CDR3 DNA: TGTGCCTGGAGTGTAACAGCTGGAAACACCATATATTTT; CDR3 length: 13; D gene: NA; clone size: NA; J gene: TRBJ1-3; V gene: TRBV30
CDR3 protein: CSVDLRGSFGYTF; CDR3 DNA: TGCAGCGTTGATTTAAGGGGTTCTTTTGGCTACACCTTC; CDR3 length: 13; D gene: NA; clone size: NA; J gene: TRBJ1-2; V gene: TRBV29-1
CDR3 protein: CAISESDEQYF; CDR3 DNA: TGTGCCATCAGTGAGTCGGACGAGCAGTACTTC; CDR3 length: 11; D gene: NA; clone size: few; J gene: TRBJ2-7; V gene: TRBV10-3
CDR3 protein: CSARVSATDTQYF; CDR3 DNA: TGCAGTGCTAGAGTTAGTGCGACGGATACGCAGTATTTT; CDR3 length: 13; D gene: NA; clone size: NA; J gene: TRBJ2-3; V gene: TRBV20-1
CDR3 protein: CASSSSDGSYEQYF; CDR3 DNA: TGTGCCAGCAGCTCCTCCGACGGAAGCTACGAGCAGTACTTC; CDR3 length: 14; D gene: NA; clone size: NA; J gene: TRBJ2-7; V gene: TRBV7-2
CDR3 protein: CASTLWGSADTQYF; CDR3 DNA: TGTGCCAGCACCCTCTGGGGGAGTGCAGATACGCAGTATTTT; CDR3 length: 14; D gene: NA; clone size: NA; J gene: TRBJ2-3; V gene: TRBV12-3/TRBV12-4
CDR3 protein: CATLAGGNTDTQYF; CDR3 DNA: TGTGCCACGCTAGCGGGGGGGAACACAGATACGCAGTATTTT; CDR3 length: 14; D gene: TRBD2; clone size: NA; J gene: TRBJ2-3; V gene: TRBV25-1
CDR3 protein: CASSLPGAYEQYF; CDR3 DNA: TGTGCCAGCAGCCTACCAGGCGCCTACGAGCAGTACTTC; CDR3 length: 13; D gene: NA; clone size: many; J gene: TRBJ2-7; V gene: TRBV14